Included here is one T cell receptor (beta chain) sequence, with context. Its antigen is unidentified. The CDR3 covers 14 residues. CDR1 and CDR2 (germline): SGDLS, YYNGEE. Trimming removed 3 bases from V and 1 base from J, with 10 bases in between. These data come from a study of identifying expanded T cells in peripheral blood. Study-wide results and caveats: About 1.2 clones differed between technical replicates, versus about 15 and 19 over time. Roughly two-week clone count variance significantly increased as total template count grew.

During the collection period, no donor immune events like infections were recorded. The protocol was immunoSEQ multiplex PCR, while the TCRdb copy is restricted to in-frame clones and leaves out a portion. The sample holds some 80,000 clones, 85% to 90% seen once. The clonotype originates from a person between 18 and 70 years old in good health. Input material: blood. V is TRBV9 and J is TRBJ1-1; D not resolved. The CDR3 DNA reads as TGTGCCAGCAGCGGGATGACGGGGAACACTGAAGCTTTCTTT. This sequence encodes CASSGMTGNTEAFF.